This record covers a single TCR beta chain. Its antigen is still unknown. Amplified TCR beta CDR3 regions derived from RNA transcripts. HTBI primers were the set used in a first-round RT-PCR of the TCR CDR3. MiXCR was run by TCRdb on the multiplex PCR reads, yielding one entry per CDR3 protein. In the table there are around 300,000 distinct CDR3 sequences, approximately 15% of which are singletons. This entry comes from a study of T cells in Graves' hyperthyroidism and ophthalmopathy. In the study overall: Once the initial diagnosis was made, peripheral blood was obtained before any treatment.

Study results and limitations: Ophthalmopathy was identified by the model a median around 5.9 months ahead of onset. Most expanded thyroid clonotypes above 0.001 also appeared in blood.

CDR1 is MDHEN, CDR2 SYDVKM, per germline. This CDR3 spans 17 amino acids. J lost 5 bases, V lost 4 bases, and 16 bases had no gene match. Clinical symptoms, serum thyroxine, TRAb, thyroid ultrasound and orbital computed tomography informed diagnoses. The clonotype originates from a woman in her thirties or forties with Graves' hyperthyroidism. J is TRBJ1-2 and V is TRBV28, with TRBD1 identical over 7 bases. Sequencing used blood. CDR3 sequence: CASSSRQGVRTYYGYTF. CDR3 sequence (DNA): TGTGCCAGCAGTTCCCGACAGGGCGTACGAACTTATTATGGCTACACCTTC.